The 4 T cell receptor beta chains reported below all come from one sample, sequenced in a study of spatial heterogeneity in lung cancer. From the 5' RACE reads, TCRdb called clonotypes with MiXCR, one entry per CDR3 protein. The sample contains around 87,000 distinct CDR3 sequences, around 12% of which appear only once. Indicated time point: sample taken at primary tumor resection. From tumor, nontumor lung or frozen PBMC, whole RNA was taken unsorted for sequencing. Sequences were derived from PBMCs, sampled at surgery. These TCRs come from a male donor with early-stage non-small cell lung cancer.

This sequence joins TRBV6-2 or TRBV6-3 and TRBJ1-1, with no clear D. Germline assignment: CDR1 MNHEY and CDR2 SVGEGT. The CDR3 covers 16 residues. Between the trimmed V and J ends, which lost 6 bases and 0 bases, there was a span of 17 bases. The CDR3 loop is CASSLLSPELNTEAFF. The CDR3 nucleotides are TGTGCCAGCAGCCTACTCTCACCGGAATTGAACACTGAAGCTTTCTTT.

This clonotype was seen more than once but under ten times. This sequence joins TRBV7-9 and TRBJ1-1, with D perhaps TRBD1 (6 bases). The ends were cut back, 6 bases at V and 6 bases at J, with 11 bases in the middle. This CDR3 comprises 12 residues. The germline V gene has CDR1 SEHNR and CDR2 FQNEAQ (reference sequence). The chain's CDR3 is CASSSGVPEAFF. In DNA form, the CDR3 reads TGTGCCAGCAGTTCAGGGGTGCCTGAAGCTTTCTTT.

V usage is TRBV6-5 and J usage is TRBJ1-3, with 9 bases aligning to TRBD1. V gave up 4 bases and J gave up 8 bases; unmatched junction bases: 9. The CDR3 has 15 amino acids. CDR1 MNHEY and CDR2 SVGAGI come from the germline V gene. The CDR3 nucleotides read TGTGCCAGCAGTTCCCGACCGGGACAGGGATACACCATATATTTT. It codes for CASSSRPGQGYTIYF.

The chain couples TRBV6-2 or TRBV6-3 to TRBJ2-7, with unresolved D. Germline V lookup: CDR1 MNHEY, CDR2 SVGEGT. Trimming stripped 6 bases from V and 6 bases from J, with 12 bases between. This CDR3 is 12 amino acids long. This chain's CDR3 is CASRAQSAEQYF. The CDR3 DNA reads as TGTGCCAGCAGGGCTCAGTCGGCCGAGCAGTACTTC.